Listed here are 25 T cell receptor beta chains from one sample, sequenced in a study of glioma-infiltrating T cells after dendritic cell vaccination. Time point meaning: after dendritic cell vaccination, including at tumor progression/relapse. Assay used: immunoSEQ multiplex PCR; TCRdb lists only in-frame clones, some missing. The sample shows 45,000 to 60,000 clones, about 86% of them seen only once. Sequenced here: blood, sampled after dendritic cell vaccination. The receptors were sampled from a human donor with glioblastoma.

The V gene is TRBV2, the J gene TRBJ1-4; 10 bases are shared with TRBD1. V lost 6 bases, J lost 4 bases, and 8 bases stayed unmatched. Germline V gene data show CDR1 as SNHLY and CDR2 as FYNNEI. The CDR3 sequence is 16 residues long. This CDR3 is CASSPDRGLGNEKLFF. CDR3 sequence (DNA): TGTGCCAGCAGCCCCGACAGGGGGCTAGGTAATGAAAAACTGTTTTTT.

The rearrangement uses TRBV11-2 and TRBJ2-7; D unclear. Trimming removed 2 bases at V and 4 bases at J, with 6 bases between. CDR1 and CDR2 (germline): SGHAT, FQNNGV. This CDR3 has 12 amino acids. CDR3 DNA: TGTGCCAGCAGCTTACGGAGTTACGAGCAGTACTTC. It yields the protein CASSLRSYEQYF.

The V call is TRBV11-2, the J call TRBJ2-3; 8 bases fit TRBD1. J lost 3 bases, V lost 4 bases, and 9 bases had no gene match. There are 16 residues in the CDR3. From germline, CDR1 is SGHAT and CDR2 FQNNGV. CDR3 coding DNA: TGTGCCAGCAGCTACCTCCGGGACAGGAGAACAGATACGCAGTATTTT. Translated, it gives CASSYLRDRRTDTQYF.

Written as DNA, the CDR3 is TGTGCCAGCAGCTCTACCCGAACGGACAGGGGTGATGGCTACACCTTC. As protein: CASSSTRTDRGDGYTF. The chain uses TRBV7-9 and TRBJ1-2; TRBD1 matches at 9 bases. Trimming cost V 4 bases and J 6 bases; bases outside gene matches: 12. Germline V gives CDR1 SEHNR, CDR2 FQNEAQ (reference sequence). The CDR3 covers 16 residues.

The chain is built from TRBV5-4 and TRBJ2-5; unclear D gene. The CDR3 totals 15 residues. CDR1 is SGHNT, CDR2 YYREEE, per germline (reference sequence). Trimming took off 1 base at V and 3 bases at J, with 13 bases between the two ends. The CDR3: CASSLLDTEEETQYF. CDR3 bases: TGTGCCAGCAGCTTGTTAGATACCGAAGAAGAGACCCAGTACTTC.

The chain uses TRBV30 and TRBJ2-3; D is possibly TRBD2 (5 bases). CDR3 length: 13 residues. V lost 4 bases and J lost 2, with 10 bases in between. Germline CDR1 and CDR2: GTSNPN and SVGIG (reference sequence). In DNA, the CDR3 is TGTGCCTGGAATCGGGAAAACACAGATACGCAGTATTTT. This gives the protein CAWNRENTDTQYF.

The table lists this clone with a few counts. CDR3 DNA sequence: TGTGCCAGCAGTCCATGGACAGGGTCTTCTGGAAACACCATATATTTT. This encodes CASSPWTGSSGNTIYF. The rearrangement links TRBV27 to TRBJ1-3; 8 bases are a match to TRBD1. Germline V gene sequence: CDR1 MNHEY, CDR2 SMNVEV (reference sequence). Germline trimming cut 5 bases from V and 1 base from J; bases unmatched to any gene: 7. The CDR3 length is 16 residues.

The rearrangement uses TRBV5-1 and TRBJ2-1; D is unresolved. The germline CDR1 and CDR2 sequences are SGHRS and YFSETQ. The CDR3 contains 11 residues. With 0 bases removed from V and 9 bases from J, the gap between germline ends came to 4 bases. CDR3 in amino acids: CASSLAVEQFF. DNA for the CDR3: TGCGCCAGCAGCTTGGCAGTTGAGCAGTTCTTC. The full variable domain, with the rest looked up from reference TRBV5-1 and TRBJ2-1, is KAGVTQTPRYLIKTRGQQVTLSCSPISGHRSVSWYQQTPGQGLQFLFEYFSETQRNKGNFPGRFSGRQFSNSRSEMNVSTLELGDSALYLCASSLAVEQFFGPGTRLTVL.

The V and J genes are TRBV30 and TRBJ1-4, with a tentative D call TRBD1 (5 bases). Trimming cost V 4 bases and J 6 bases, with 15 bases left between them. The CDR3 covers 14 residues. Germline CDR1 reads GTSNPN; CDR2 reads SVGIG (reference sequence). Here the CDR3 reads CAWNRRESDEKLFF. As DNA, the CDR3 is TGTGCCTGGAACCGCAGGGAATCCGATGAAAAACTGTTTTTT. The full variable domain, completed using reference TRBV30 and TRBJ1-4, is SQTIHQWPATLVQPVGSPLSLECTVEGTSNPNLYWYRQAAGRGLQLLFYSVGIGQISSEVPQNLSASRPQDRQFILSSKKLLLSDSGFYLCAWNRRESDEKLFFGSGTQLSVL.

With respect to this clone: The same CDR3 also results from other DNA sequences found in this sample. The chain employs TRBV19 and TRBJ2-7; TRBD1 aligns across 7 bases. Germline V gene sequence: CDR1 LNHDA, CDR2 SQIVND (reference sequence). The length of the CDR3 is 12 residues. Losses at the gene ends were 6 bases for V and 6 bases for J; bases not matched to a gene: 5. The CDR3 nucleotides read TGTGCCAGTAGCAAGGGGGCTGGCGAGCAGTACTTC. It is translated as CASSKGAGEQYF. The entire variable domain, with the rest obtained from reference TRBV19 and TRBJ2-7, is as follows: DGGITQSPKYLFRKEGQNVTLSCEQNLNHDAMYWYRQDPGQGLRLIYYSQIVNDFQKGDIAEGYSVSREKKESFPLTVTSAQKNPTAFYLCASSKGAGEQYFGPGTRLTVT.

V and J are TRBV7-9 and TRBJ2-7; the match to TRBD1 covers 12 bases. CDR3 length: 17 amino acids. The junction had 20 bases not matched to a gene; V was cut back by 10 bases and J by 7 bases. The germline V gene encodes CDR1 SEHNR and CDR2 FQNEAQ (reference sequence). CDR3 amino acids: CATASRPGQGAMGEQYF. The DNA for the CDR3 is TGTGCCACCGCATCCCGGCCGGGACAGGGGGCGATGGGGGAGCAGTACTTC. The full variable domain, with the rest looked up from reference TRBV7-9 and TRBJ2-7, is DTGVSQNPRHKITKRGQNVTFRCDPISEHNRLYWYRQTLGQGPEFLTYFQNEAQLEKSRLLSDRFSAERPKGSFSTLEIQRTEQGDSAMYLCATASRPGQGAMGEQYFGPGTRLTVT.

V is TRBV5-6 and J is TRBJ2-4; tentative D call: TRBD1 (6 bases). Germline V CDR1 and CDR2: SGHDT, YYEEEE. Trimming took 0 bases from V and 4 from J, leaving 8 bases between them. This CDR3 is 14 amino acids long. The CDR3 loop is CASSLVGTKNIQYF. CDR3 DNA sequence: TGTGCCAGCAGCTTGGTTGGGACAAAAAACATTCAGTACTTC.

The rearrangement links TRBV9 to TRBJ2-3; no clear D. The CDR3 extends over 11 amino acids. Germline lookup yields CDR1 SGDLS and CDR2 YYNGEE. Trimming removed 4 bases from V and 6 bases from J, with 6 bases in between. In DNA form, the CDR3 reads TGTGCCAGCAGCTCCTCCGATACGCAGTATTTT. This encodes CASSSSDTQYF.

As regards this clone: The junction departs from the called germline gene at one end, perhaps through a read error. The chain joins TRBV7-8 to TRBJ1-2; 9 nucleotides line up with TRBD1. The length of the CDR3 is 13 residues. The germline V gene encodes CDR1 SGHVS and CDR2 FQNEAQ. CDR3 in DNA: TGTGCCAGCAACTTAGGCGGGACAGGGGGCTACACCTTC. Translation gives CASNLGGTGGYTF.

This clone was found a few times. This chain uses TRBV10-2 with TRBJ1-1; D gene uncertain. CDR3 length: 15 residues. Trimming left V 2 bases short and J 4 bases short, with 14 bases between. Germline lookup yields CDR1 WSHSY and CDR2 SAAADI. CDR3 nucleotides: TGCGCCAGCAGTGAGGCCCCTATGGTGTCCACTGAAGCTTTCTTT. Translated, it gives CASSEAPMVSTEAFF.

CDR3 protein: CASSRLQGARDTEAFF. The CDR3, as DNA: TGCGCCAGCAGCCGACTACAGGGGGCGCGGGACACTGAAGCTTTCTTT. The chain combines TRBV4-3 with TRBJ1-1, with TRBD1 matching 9 bases. CDR3 size: 16 residues. Germline V gene sequence: CDR1 LGHNA, CDR2 YSLEER. With 4 bases clipped from V and 3 bases from J, the junction kept 9 bases outside the gene matches.

The rearrangement uses TRBV7-2 and TRBJ1-3, with D maybe TRBD1 (6 bases). CDR3 length: 16 residues. Germline values: CDR1 SGHTA, CDR2 FQGNSA. V lost 2 bases, J lost 4 bases, and 15 bases lay in between. Written as DNA, the CDR3 is TGTGCCAGCAGCTTATGGGGGGGCGATCCGGGAAACACCATATATTTT. It translates to CASSLWGGDPGNTIYF.

The chain carries TRBV29-1 and TRBJ1-2, with 7 positions matching TRBD1. The ends lost 2 bases at V and 4 bases at J; junction bases unmatched: 4. CDR3 length equals 13 residues. The V gene's germline CDR1 is SQVTM and CDR2 ANQGSEA. The CDR3 region is CSVESEGAYGYTF. In DNA form, the CDR3 reads TGCAGCGTTGAATCGGAGGGGGCCTATGGCTACACCTTC.

The chain has TRBV2 and TRBJ2-2; D unclear. CDR1 is SNHLY, CDR2 FYNNEI, per germline. This CDR3 is 14 amino acids long. V gave up 1 base and J gave up 8 bases, with 11 bases separating them. This CDR3 reads CASSEDIAKGELFF. DNA of the CDR3: TGTGCCAGCAGTGAAGACATAGCCAAAGGGGAGCTGTTTTTT.

The chain carries TRBV5-6 and TRBJ2-7, with a tentative D call TRBD2 (6 bases). Germline values: CDR1 SGHDT, CDR2 YYEEEE. V lost 2 bases and J lost 4, with 16 bases in between. The CDR3 is 15 amino acids. The CDR3 DNA reads as TGTGCCAGCAGCTTAGGAGGGGCGGGGATTTACGAGCAGTACTTC. It yields the protein CASSLGGAGIYEQYF.

The gene calls are TRBV19 and TRBJ2-5; a weak D match, TRBD2 (5 bases). The CDR3 runs 14 residues. Germline CDR1 and CDR2: LNHDA and SQIVND (reference sequence). The V end was cut by 3 bases, the J end by 0 bases, with 8 bases between. The DNA of the CDR3 is TGTGCCAGTAGTATCAGTAGCGACCAAGAGACCCAGTACTTC. Protein: CASSISSDQETQYF.

The chain joins TRBV4-3 to TRBJ2-2; D is possibly TRBD1 (5 bases). The germline CDR1 and CDR2 sequences are LGHNA and YSLEER. V gave up 4 bases and J gave up 1 base, with 10 bases separating them. This CDR3 comprises 15 residues. This CDR3 is CASSPYTGNTGELFF. The CDR3 nucleotides are TGCGCCAGCAGCCCCTACACAGGGAACACCGGGGAGCTGTTTTTT.

For the CDR3, the DNA is TGTGCCTGGAGTGTAGCGGGGGGGCCCCAAGAGACCCAGTACTTC. Protein product: CAWSVAGGPQETQYF. The chain combines TRBV30 with TRBJ2-5, with 10 nucleotides matching TRBD2. Trimming removed 0 bases from V and 1 base from J; junction bases left unmatched: 2. The CDR3 runs 15 residues. CDR1 GTSNPN and CDR2 SVGIG come from the germline V gene (reference sequence).

The rearrangement links TRBV25-1 to TRBJ1-2, with D possibly TRBD1 on 5 matching bases. Germline CDR1 reads MGHDK; CDR2 reads SYGVNS. This CDR3 region has 16 residues. The V gene lost 3 bases and the J gene lost 4 bases, with 18 bases spanning the gap. The CDR3 here is CASSDETEPPIYGYTF. The CDR3 nucleotides are TGTGCCAGCAGTGACGAGACAGAACCTCCTATCTATGGCTACACCTTC.

V is TRBV5-1 and J is TRBJ2-2; 8 bases are shared with TRBD1. V shed 0 bases and J 0 bases; nucleotides not matched to a gene: 13. Per germline, CDR1 SGHRS and CDR2 YFSETQ. This CDR3 has 20 residues. CDR3 sequence (DNA): TGCGCCAGCAGCTTGGTTTCGGGACAGGTGCTATCCGCGAACACCGGGGAGCTGTTTTTT. Translating gives CASSLVSGQVLSANTGELFF. The entire variable domain, with the rest obtained from reference TRBV5-1 and TRBJ2-2, is as follows: KAGVTQTPRYLIKTRGQQVTLSCSPISGHRSVSWYQQTPGQGLQFLFEYFSETQRNKGNFPGRFSGRQFSNSRSEMNVSTLELGDSALYLCASSLVSGQVLSANTGELFFGEGSRLTVL.